These T cell receptor beta chains were read from a single sample in a study of blood T cell repertoires in COVID-19. Libraries were prepared by immunoSEQ multiplex PCR; TCRdb keeps only in-frame clonotypes and omits some of them. The sample has a few hundred thousand clones, approximately 89% seen once. The source material was PBMCs or T cells enriched from blood (not recorded which). The receptor source for this set is a woman in her forties who had been exposed to COVID-19. Each CDR3 is given with its conserved first and last residue. The D gene is left open where the match is weak. The size field is filled for only some rows; it gives once, few, many or a size class.

D gene | J gene | V gene | clone size | CDR3 protein | CDR3 DNA
. | TRBJ1-5 | TRBV2 | . | CASKGRGNQPQHF | TGTGCCAGCAAAGGCCGCGGAAATCAGCCCCAGCATTTT
TRBD2 | TRBJ2-4 | TRBV3-1/TRBV3-2 | few | CASSQVGAGALIQYF | TGTGCCAGCAGCCAAGTTGGGGCGGGAGCGCTCATTCAGTACTTC
. | TRBJ2-2 | TRBV30 | . | CAWMAGVDTGELFF | TGTGCCTGGATGGCAGGGGTGGACACCGGGGAGCTGTTTTTT
TRBD1 | TRBJ1-2 | TRBV30 | once | CAWSLTGTGNYGYTF | TGTGCCTGGAGTTTAACCGGGACAGGAAACTATGGCTACACCTTC
. | TRBJ2-2 | TRBV6-6 | . | CASSLTLYTGELFF | TGTGCCAGCAGCCTAACCTTGTACACCGGGGAGCTGTTTTTT
TRBD1 | TRBJ2-1 | TRBV11-2 | . | CASSDRVYEQFF | TGTGCCAGCAGTGACAGGGTCTATGAGCAGTTCTTC
TRBD2 | TRBJ2-1 | TRBV5-1 | . | CASSLGWDYDGNEQFF | TGCGCCAGCAGCTTGGGCTGGGACTACGATGGGAATGAGCAGTTCTTC
TRBD1 | TRBJ1-5 | TRBV5-5 | . | CASRPGQANQPQHF | TGTGCCAGCAGACCGGGACAGGCTAATCAGCCCCAGCATTTT
TRBD2 | TRBJ2-1 | TRBV7-9 | . | CASSLMGLAGSNEQFF | TGTGCCAGCAGCTTAATGGGACTAGCGGGGTCGAATGAGCAGTTCTTC
TRBD1 | TRBJ1-4 | TRBV7-9 | . | CASSSSGQGRKLFF | TGTGCCAGCAGCTCTTCGGGACAGGGTCGGAAACTGTTTTTT
TRBD1 | TRBJ1-2 | TRBV3-1/TRBV3-2 | . | CASSPLTRGKAYGYTF | TGTGCCAGCAGCCCACTTACCAGGGGGAAGGCCTATGGCTACACCTTC
TRBD1 | TRBJ2-7 | TRBV5-6 | . | CASSRRITTGTGLEQYF | TGTGCCAGCAGCAGACGTATTACTACCGGGACAGGGCTCGAGCAGTACTTC
TRBD1 | TRBJ1-2 | TRBV30 | . | CAWGGTGTGAVSVRGYTF | TGTGCCTGGGGGGGGACCGGGACAGGGGCCGTCTCGGTCCGTGGCTACACCTTC
. | TRBJ1-3 | TRBV21-1 | . | CASSKRGLGAQAPGNTIYF | TGTGCCAGCAGCAAAAGGGGATTAGGGGCCCAGGCCCCTGGAAACACCATATATTTT
TRBD2 | TRBJ2-7 | TRBV7-2 | . | CASSLAGLAVSYEQYF | TGTGCCAGCAGCCTAGCTGGACTAGCGGTATCCTACGAGCAGTACTTC
TRBD1 | TRBJ1-6 | TRBV6-6 | . | CASRLRDSNSPLHF | TGTGCCAGCAGACTCCGGGACAGTAATTCACCCCTCCACTTT
. | TRBJ2-7 | TRBV30 | . | CAWSKGGDIAAQYF | TGTGCCTGGAGCAAGGGTGGGGACATCGCCGCGCAGTACTTC
TRBD1 | TRBJ1-5 | TRBV15 | . | CATSREQGDSNQPQHF | TGTGCCACCAGCAGAGAACAGGGGGATAGCAATCAGCCCCAGCATTTT
TRBD2 | TRBJ2-3 | TRBV13 | . | CASSSKTSGSIGTDTQYF | TGTGCCAGCAGCTCAAAGACTAGCGGGAGTATTGGCACAGATACGCAGTATTTT
TRBD1 | TRBJ1-5 | TRBV7-3 | . | CASSSDRGQNNQPQHF | TGTGCCAGCAGCTCGGACAGGGGGCAAAACAATCAGCCCCAGCATTTT
TRBD2 | TRBJ2-2 | TRBV7-8 | . | CASSPRLAGGTGELFF | TGTGCCAGCAGCCCACGACTAGCGGGGGGCACCGGGGAGCTGTTTTTT
. | TRBJ1-2 | TRBV19 | . | CASSPFFGPTTYGYTF | TGTGCCAGTAGCCCCTTTTTTGGACCGACTACCTATGGCTACACCTTC
. | TRBJ2-3 | TRBV6-5 | . | CASSSGGTYWRDTQYF | TGTGCCAGCAGTTCGGGCGGGACTTACTGGAGAGATACGCAGTATTTT
. | TRBJ2-2 | TRBV2 | . | CASSVLLVGTGELFF | TGTGCCAGCAGTGTCCTACTAGTGGGTACCGGGGAGCTGTTTTTT
. | TRBJ1-4 | TRBV18 | . | CASSSGQGEKLFF | TGTGCCAGCTCATCCGGGCAGGGTGAAAAACTGTTTTTT
. | TRBJ1-1 | TRBV2 | . | CASFRERNTEAFF | TGTGCCAGCTTTAGGGAGAGGAACACTGAAGCTTTCTTT
TRBD1 | TRBJ1-1 | TRBV12-3/TRBV12-4 | . | CASRGQGETEAFF | TGTGCCAGCAGGGGACAGGGTGAAACTGAAGCTTTCTTT
. | TRBJ2-3 | TRBV5-1 | . | CASSTGKSTDTQYF | TGCGCCAGCAGCACAGGGAAGAGCACAGATACGCAGTATTTT
TRBD1 | TRBJ1-1 | TRBV7-2 | . | CASSQQGYTEAFF | TGTGCCAGCAGTCAACAGGGGTACACTGAAGCTTTCTTT
TRBD2 | TRBJ2-7 | TRBV6-6 | . | CASSTGGPYEQYF | TGTGCCAGCAGCACGGGGGGGCCCTACGAGCAGTACTTC
. | TRBJ1-1 | TRBV9 | . | CASSVDGETRAFF | TGTGCCAGCAGCGTAGACGGGGAGACGAGAGCTTTCTTT
. | TRBJ1-5 | TRBV2 | . | CASSEGQTGPQHF | TGTGCCAGCAGTGAAGGGCAGACTGGGCCCCAGCATTTT
TRBD2 | TRBJ2-5 | TRBV15 | . | CATALGGGETQYF | TGTGCCACGGCTCTGGGGGGGGGAGAGACCCAGTACTTC
. | TRBJ1-5 | TRBV6-6 | . | CASSPRPGVSNQPQHF | TGTGCCAGCAGTCCCCGCCCGGGAGTCAGCAATCAGCCCCAGCATTTT
. | TRBJ1-5 | TRBV19 | . | CASREQGYSNQPQHF | TGTGCCAGTAGGGAACAGGGATATAGCAATCAGCCCCAGCATTTT
. | TRBJ2-1 | TRBV20-1 | . | CSALPNNEQFF | TGCAGTGCTCTACCAAACAATGAGCAGTTCTTC
TRBD1 | TRBJ1-5 | TRBV6-5 | once | CASRRQGNSNQPQHF | TGTGCCAGCAGAAGACAGGGAAATAGCAATCAGCCCCAGCATTTT
TRBD1 | TRBJ2-7 | TRBV15 | . | CATSRESDRPYEQYF | TGTGCCACCAGCAGAGAATCGGACAGGCCCTACGAGCAGTACTTC
TRBD1 | TRBJ1-4 | TRBV7-9 | . | CASTRGRAVGEKLFF | TGTGCCAGCACGAGGGGGCGCGCCGTGGGCGAAAAACTGTTTTTT
TRBD2 | TRBJ2-1 | TRBV5-4 | . | CASSLGGGAGLSYNEQFF | TGTGCCAGCAGCTTGGGGGGAGGAGCGGGGTTGTCCTACAATGAGCAGTTCTTC
. | TRBJ1-2 | TRBV15 | . | CATSRVGGKDYGYTF | TGTGCCACCAGCAGAGTGGGGGGGAAGGACTATGGCTACACCTTC
. | TRBJ1-4 | TRBV5-5 | . | CASSLGSREKLFF | TGTGCCAGCAGCTTGGGTTCCAGGGAAAAACTGTTTTTT
TRBD2 | TRBJ2-5 | TRBV23-1 | . | CASRPGTSGRHPQETQYF | TGCGCCAGCAGACCCGGGACTAGCGGGAGGCATCCCCAAGAGACCCAGTACTTC
. | TRBJ2-1 | TRBV7-9 | . | CASSLDWLGNEQFF | TGTGCCAGCAGCTTAGACTGGCTAGGTAATGAGCAGTTCTTC
TRBD1 | TRBJ1-1 | TRBV2 | . | CAGDREGGTEAFF | TGTGCTGGGGACAGGGAGGGAGGCACTGAAGCTTTCTTT
TRBD1 | TRBJ1-1 | TRBV19 | once | CASSSDRGLITEAFF | TGTGCCAGTAGTAGTGACAGGGGCCTGATCACTGAAGCTTTCTTT
. | TRBJ2-1 | TRBV11-2 | . | CASSLGSSSSNEQFF | TGTGCCAGCAGCTTAGGGAGCTCGTCTTCCAATGAGCAGTTCTTC
. | TRBJ2-1 | TRBV19 | . | CATRREPSYNEQFF | TGTGCCACCCGTCGGGAGCCTAGCTACAATGAGCAGTTCTTC
TRBD1 | TRBJ1-4 | TRBV5-1 | . | CASSPGQGRTTNEKLFF | TGCGCCAGCAGCCCGGGACAGGGGAGGACAACTAATGAAAAACTGTTTTTT
TRBD1 | TRBJ2-3 | TRBV3-1/TRBV3-2 | once | CASSRTGSTDTQYF | TGTGCCAGCAGTCGGACAGGAAGCACAGATACGCAGTATTTT
TRBD1 | TRBJ1-6 | TRBV6-5 | few | CASSSRGQWNSPLHF | TGTGCCAGCAGTTCTCGGGGACAGTGGAATTCACCCCTCCACTTT
TRBD2 | TRBJ2-1 | TRBV5-5 | . | CASSMEVLAGANEQFF | TGTGCCAGCAGCATGGAGGTACTAGCGGGAGCCAATGAGCAGTTCTTC
. | TRBJ2-6 | TRBV6-5 | once | CASSPGANVLTF | TGTGCCAGCAGCCCAGGGGCCAACGTCCTGACTTTC
TRBD2 | TRBJ2-7 | TRBV23-1 | . | CASSQSGPKHPGTKSRDYYEQYF | TGCGCCAGCAGTCAATCCGGCCCTAAACACCCCGGGACCAAATCGAGGGACTACTACGAGCAGTACTTC